This T cell receptor beta chain was sequenced in a study of shared clonotypes between healthy human individuals. The germline V gene has CDR1 SGHDN and CDR2 FVKESK. This CDR3 contains 14 residues. Losses at the gene ends were 4 bases for V and 2 bases for J; bases not matched to a gene: 3. Assay: immunoSEQ multiplex PCR; the TCRdb copy retains only in-frame clones and omits some. The profile shows approximately 1,500,000 clones, 95% to 99% of them singletons. The receptor's source is a man aged 25-45 years in good health. Specimen: naive CD4+ T cells sorted from blood. Stated subset: CD45RA+ positively selected. The chain uses TRBV14 and TRBJ1-1, with TRBD1 matching 8 bases. The CDR3 nucleotides are TGTGCCAGCAGCCGACAGGGGACCAACACTGAAGCTTTCTTT. It codes for CASSRQGTNTEAFF.